The sequence of this T cell receptor beta chain was determined in a study of cytomegalovirus exposure and HLA in healthy donors. Study findings and constraints: Earlier analysis yielded a pattern in which most TCR beta V segments were productive about 87% or about 30% of the time. Reportedly, cytomegalovirus status was diagnosed with high sensitivity and specificity. The availability of immune exposure information extended only to CMV serostatus. Presence/absence analyses assumed roughly uniform sequencing depth across donors.

Amplification used 60 Vbeta primers and 13 Jbeta primers. TCRdb keeps only in-frame clones here, not all; method: immunoSEQ multiplex PCR. The data hold 110,000 to 150,000 clones, with about 80% observed a single time. With respect to this clone: Its antigen is unidentified.

Germline CDR1 is PRHDT and CDR2 is FYEKMQ (reference sequence). Losses at the gene ends were 9 bases for V and 5 bases for J; bases not matched to a gene: 8. The CDR3 has 13 residues. The sequencing input was PBMCs. The sequence was collected from a woman in her sixties in good health and CMV-seropositive. The chain is built from TRBV13 and TRBJ1-1; 8 bases are shared with TRBD1. The CDR3 DNA follows: TGTGCCAGTTCATTACAGGGGGGAACTGAAGCTTTCTTT. Its protein is CASSLQGGTEAFF.